This T cell receptor (beta chain) was sequenced for a study of T-cell memory formation after mild COVID-19. Study details: Largely, the TCR clusters proved donor specific.

To note about this clonotype: As yet, its antigen is unknown.

The CDR3 sequence is 11 residues long. With 4 bases removed from V and 11 bases from J, the gap between germline ends came to 11 bases. From germline, CDR1 is MNHNY and CDR2 SVGAGI (reference sequence). 5'RACE primed from the constant segment yielded TCR alpha and TCR beta cDNA libraries bearing sample barcodes and UMIs. Via MiXCR, TCRdb re-called the 5' RACE reads, giving one row per CDR3 protein. In the table there are around 200,000 distinct CDR3 sequences, 27% of which are singletons. Points from the study as a whole: Pre-infection memory harbored some responding clones, suggesting cross-reactive memory joined.

This TCR was recovered from an adult woman who had mild COVID-19 (a few samples of this study predate the infection). Cell type and time point are not known. The chain links TRBV6-6 to TRBJ1-1; possibly TRBD1 for D (5 bases). Sequenced: PBMCs or a T cell subset sorted from them (not recorded which). This chain's CDR3 is CASSFRGGAFF. In DNA, the CDR3 is TGTGCCAGCAGTTTCCGGGGGGGGGCTTTCTTT.